This TCR beta chain derives from a study of T cells expressing NK-cell markers. Study summary: Repertoire data for TCR beta were derived from sorted T cells (CD3+CD56+NKG2C+, CD3+CD56+NKG2C- and CD3+CD56-NKG2C+). Seven of eight sequenced donors tested HCMV-seropositive; one tested seronegative.

TCRdb re-called the 5' RACE reads; one entry per CDR3 protein, DNA not given. The sample has about 180,000 distinct CDR3 sequences; the top ten hold approximately 17%. A word on this clonotype: What it binds is unknown.

Overall study results and limits: Each of over 5 donors carried dominant NKG2C+ clonotypes accounting for roughly 1.0-7.5% of CD8+ T cells. Where a handful of donors were concerned, these clonotypes also led the CD3+CD56-NKG2C+ fraction.

CDR3 length equals 11 residues. Germline V gives CDR1 LNHDA, CDR2 SQIVND (reference sequence). The TCR sequence derives from a woman aged 18 to 75 in good health. Sequenced material: blood T cells: a sorted CD56 or NKG2C T cell subset, CD4+ or CD8+ T cells, or bulk PBMC T cells (not recorded which). The chain employs TRBV19 and TRBJ2-1; without DNA, the TCRdb call of TRBD1 cannot be checked. The CDR3 reads CASTEGGEQFF.